The entry that follows covers one T cell receptor (beta chain) sequence. Its antigen remains unidentified. The record originates from a study of T cell responses to AZD1222 COVID-19 vaccine. Only in-frame clones appear in the TCRdb table, and some are missing; sequencing was by immunoSEQ multiplex PCR. This sample has around 130,000 clones, with about 94% found just once. This CDR3 comprises 11 residues. CDR1 GTSNPN and CDR2 SVGIG come from the germline V gene (reference sequence). V lost 5 bases to trimming and J lost 4 bases, with 8 bases between them. Findings and limits, study-wide: Increased Spike-specific TCR breadth and depth were observed after two AZD1222 doses. Donors skewed white British and female; clonal diversity was possibly underestimated. Researchers report vaccine-associated CD4 TCRs spanning spike, with dominance at 160-218 and 743-854. Nearly half of spike-specific TCRs reportedly target unmutated variant regions.

The chain joins TRBV30 to TRBJ1-2; D call uncertain. The sequence came from an adult in good health. The sample in question was peripheral blood, obtained on day 0 of AZD1222 vaccination. The CDR3 DNA reads as TGTGCCTGGGAGCGGTTCTATGGCTACACCTTC. Encoded protein: CAWERFYGYTF.